The following is a TCR beta chain sequence with its context. This specimen belongs to a study of somatic mutations in cytotoxic T cells in rheumatoid arthritis. Generated by immunoSEQ multiplex PCR, the TCRdb table keeps only in-frame clones and is missing some. There are around 19,000 clones in the sample; over 75% occur only once, and under 15% lies in the top ten. The CDR3 covers 13 residues. CDR1 is SGDLS, CDR2 YYNGEE, per germline. V was trimmed by 2 bases and J by 9 bases, leaving 12 bases between them. Material: CD8+ T cells sorted from blood. The chain joins TRBV9 to TRBJ2-1; a possible D gene is TRBD1 (5 bases). This receptor was obtained from an adult with rheumatoid arthritis. The DNA for the CDR3 is TGTGCCAGCAGCGTTTCAGGGTCCGGTGAGCAGTTCTTC. Translating it yields CASSVSGSGEQFF.